This T cell receptor (beta chain) was observed in a study of T cells in Graves' hyperthyroidism and ophthalmopathy. Study as a whole: Before treatment of any kind, peripheral blood was taken at initial diagnosis. Regarding the study as a whole: In simple terms, a model built on 13 V-J features told ophthalmopathy apart from stable hyperthyroidism.

Exclusion followed for patients with uncontrolled infection, other autoimmune disease, pregnancy or lactation. CDR3 length: 13 amino acids. Trimming took off 5 bases at V and 8 bases at J, with 12 bases between the two ends. In germline, CDR1 is SGHAT, CDR2 FQNNGV. Amplified regions were TCR beta CDR3 sequences from RNA transcripts. The HTBI set primed first-round TCR CDR3 RT-PCR. TCRdb re-derived calls from the multiplex PCR reads in MiXCR, one entry per CDR3 protein. The data contain a few hundred thousand distinct CDR3 sequences, approximately 15% of them singletons. This clonotype was counted ten times or more. Its cognate antigen is unknown.

The TCR comes from a woman aged 35 to 49 with Graves' ophthalmopathy. The sample comprised blood. The chain couples TRBV11-2 to TRBJ1-4, with D perhaps TRBD1 (5 bases). The CDR3 bases are TGTGCCAGCAGCCGCTCGGGACTGGAAAAACTGTTTTTT. Protein product: CASSRSGLEKLFF.